Sequencing of this T cell receptor beta chain was carried out in a study of metastatic and nonmetastatic thyroid tumors. Study in general: Repertoire comparisons spanned blood and tumor or nodule tissue from malignant and benign thyroid patients. Regarding the study as a whole: Reported TCR beta diversity, measured in blood and tumor, was significantly higher for malignant thyroid tumors than for benign nodules.

The sample holds a few counts of this clone. Antigen unknown. The CDR3 length is 10 residues. The germline gives CDR1 GTSNPN, CDR2 SVGIG (reference sequence). How the authors handled the data: Across clinicopathological groups, CDR3 differences served as the basis for building a distant-metastasis classifier for papillary thyroid cancer. With MiXCR, TCRdb called clones anew from the PCR reads. TCRdb's processing, not the authors' own work, is the source of the V and J calls. This table has under 55,000 clones, 17% appearing once. Nobody among the patients had been given any treatment before thyroid surgery.

The receptor's source is a female donor with papillary thyroid cancer or a benign thyroid nodule (not recorded which). Some clones in this sample may be carry-over from other donors' samples. The sequencing input was blood. V is TRBV30 and J is TRBJ2-7; D is uncertain. CDR3 region: CPGRLDKQYF. CDR3 bases: TGTCCCGGGCGGCTTGACAAGCAGTACTTC.